One sample yielded the 32 T cell receptor beta chains listed below, sequenced in a study of cytomegalovirus exposure and HLA in healthy donors. 60 Vbeta and 13 Jbeta primers were used in PCR. TCRdb's copy holds only in-frame clones and misses some; the assay was immunoSEQ multiplex PCR. The sample includes some 130,000 clones, roughly 76% of them seen just once. Sequencing was carried out using PBMCs. The source of these receptors is a woman in her forties in good health and CMV-seronegative.

The CDR3 here is CASRARVMLQPQHF. The CDR3 region has the DNA TGTGCCAGCAGGGCCAGGGTCATGCTACAGCCCCAGCATTTT. The rearrangement joins TRBV28 to TRBJ1-5, with a tentative D call TRBD1 (5 bases). Germline CDR1 is MDHEN and CDR2 is SYDVKM. Trimming left V 6 bases short and J 7 bases short, with 16 bases between. There are 14 residues in the CDR3.

The rearrangement joins TRBV9 to TRBJ1-2; 7 nucleotides line up with TRBD1. Germline CDR1 and CDR2: SGDLS and YYNGEE. J lost 8 bases, V lost 5 bases, and 12 bases had no gene match. This CDR3 has 14 amino acids. The CDR3 loop reads CASSNGQVGGGYTF. CDR3 coding DNA: TGTGCCAGCAGTAATGGACAGGTCGGGGGCGGCTACACCTTC.

This rearrangement joins TRBV6-6 to TRBJ1-1, with 7 bases that match TRBD1. V shed 6 bases, J shed 4 bases, and the junction held 5 bases outside the gene matches. CDR3 length: 13 residues. Germline V gene sequence: CDR1 MNHNY, CDR2 SVGAGI (reference sequence). CDR3 sequence: CASRTPGGTEAFF. Written as DNA, the CDR3 is TGTGCCAGCAGAACCCCAGGGGGCACTGAAGCTTTCTTT.

The chain recombines TRBV5-5 with TRBJ1-2; 8 bases fit TRBD1. After removal of 3 bases from V and 7 bases from J, the junction contained 2 bases not matched to a gene. Germline V gene sequence: CDR1 SGHKS, CDR2 YYEKEE (reference sequence). The CDR3 loop spans 12 amino acids. CDR3 residues: CASSSDRGGYTF. The CDR3 region has the DNA TGTGCCAGCAGCTCAGACAGGGGTGGCTACACCTTC.

The count of this clone is one. The chain combines TRBV18 with TRBJ2-3, with a possible D match to TRBD2 (6 bases). This CDR3 is built from 15 residues. CDR1 is KGHSH, CDR2 LQKENI, per germline. V lost 3 bases and J lost 2, with 12 bases in between. The CDR3 protein is CASSPWAGPTDTQYF. The CDR3 nucleotides read TGTGCCAGCTCACCCTGGGCGGGGCCCACAGATACGCAGTATTTT.

The chain combines TRBV9 with TRBJ2-6; 7 nucleotides line up with TRBD1. Germline CDR1 is SGDLS and CDR2 is YYNGEE. The CDR3 extends over 17 amino acids. Trimming took 4 bases from V and 4 from J; bases not matched to a gene: 11. The CDR3 nucleotides are TGTGCCAGCAGCCGACAGGGTTTCCTAGCAGGGGCCAACGTCCTGACTTTC. This codes for CASSRQGFLAGANVLTF. The full variable domain, rest sourced from reference TRBV9 and TRBJ2-6, is DSGVTQTPKHLITATGQRVTLRCSPRSGDLSVYWYQQSLDQGLQFLIQYYNGEERAKGNILERFSAQQFPDLHSELNLSSLELGDSALYFCASSRQGFLAGANVLTFGAGSRLTVL.

The chain couples TRBV19 to TRBJ1-5; 7 bases are shared with TRBD1. V was clipped by 3 bases and J by 0 bases; unmatched bases: 5. Germline loops: CDR1 LNHDA, CDR2 SQIVND (reference sequence). This CDR3 contains 16 residues. CDR3: CASSIAGGTSNQPQHF. The CDR3 coding sequence is TGTGCCAGTAGTATTGCAGGGGGAACTAGCAATCAGCCCCAGCATTTT.

CDR3 bases: TGTGCCAGCAGCCCCTCCCTCAGGGGTAATGAAAAACTGTTTTTT. Protein sequence: CASSPSLRGNEKLFF. V usage is TRBV7-9 and J usage is TRBJ1-4; a weak D match, TRBD1 (6 bases). The CDR3 has 15 amino acids. The V end lost 5 bases, the J end lost 4 bases, and 14 bases lay between the germline ends. CDR1 is SEHNR, CDR2 FQNEAQ, per germline (reference sequence).

Here the CDR3 DNA reads TGTGCCAGCAGTTGGGACAGGGACTATGGCTACACCTTC. Amino acid sequence: CASSWDRDYGYTF. V is TRBV6-5 and J is TRBJ1-2; 9 nucleotides match TRBD1. The junction had 0 bases not matched to a gene; V was cut back by 4 bases and J by 3 bases. Germline V gives CDR1 MNHEY, CDR2 SVGAGI. The CDR3 is 13 amino acids.

The rearrangement joins TRBV27 to TRBJ2-1; TRBD2 agrees at 10 bases. V shed 0 bases and J 7 bases; nucleotides not matched to a gene: 9. CDR3 length: 17 residues. CDR1 is MNHEY and CDR2 is SMNVEV in the germline V gene (reference sequence). The CDR3 bases are TGTGCCAGCAGTTTATCTTCCACTAGCGGGGTAGGTAATGAGCAGTTCTTC. Protein: CASSLSSTSGVGNEQFF.

The genes are TRBV2 and TRBJ1-2; D perhaps matches TRBD1 (5 bases). CDR3 length equals 12 residues. V shed 8 bases and J shed 4 bases, with 11 bases lying between them. CDR1 is SNHLY, CDR2 FYNNEI, per germline. The CDR3 sequence: CASGSGGYGYTF. The CDR3 nucleotides read TGTGCCAGCGGGTCCGGGGGCTATGGCTACACCTTC.

This chain connects TRBV6-5 to TRBJ2-5; perhaps TRBD2 as D (5 bases). This CDR3 region has 14 residues. Germline CDR1 MNHEY, CDR2 SVGAGI. Trimming pared 7 bases from V and 0 bases from J, leaving 12 bases between. The CDR3 DNA reads TGTGCCAGCACCAAACCCGGGAACCAAGAGACCCAGTACTTC. It encodes CASTKPGNQETQYF.

The rearrangement uses TRBV21-1 and TRBJ1-5; the table's D call TRBD1 went unverified against the DNA. TRBV21-1 represents a pseudogene. The CDR3 has 16 residues. The CDR3 loop reads CASSVTGTGPNQPQHF. Written as DNA, the CDR3 is TGTGCCAGCAGCGTTACCGGGACAGGACCGAATCAGCCCCAGCATTTT.

The V call is TRBV6-1, the J call TRBJ1-4; D unresolved. The CDR3 runs 15 residues. Germline V gene data show CDR1 as MNHNS and CDR2 as SASEGT. V lost 4 bases and J lost 0, with 9 bases in between. The DNA for the CDR3 is TGTGCCAGCAGTGTTGGAGCAGCAACTAATGAAAAACTGTTTTTT. Amino acid sequence: CASSVGAATNEKLFF.

This sequence joins TRBV5-1 and TRBJ2-2, with D perhaps matching TRBD1 (6 bases). Trimming shortened V by 2 bases and J by 1 base, and 9 bases separated the two germline ends. CDR3 length: 15 residues. Germline V gives CDR1 SGHRS, CDR2 YFSETQ. The CDR3 reads CASSFRGQNTGELFF. CDR3 bases: TGCGCCAGCAGCTTCAGGGGCCAGAACACCGGGGAGCTGTTTTTT.

This chain connects TRBV6-1 to TRBJ1-2; the D is unclear. The ends were cut back, 5 bases at V and 4 bases at J, with 8 bases in the middle. CDR1 is MNHNS, CDR2 SASEGT, per germline. The CDR3 length is 12 residues. The chain's CDR3 is CASSPDIYGYTF. DNA of the CDR3: TGTGCCAGCAGTCCAGACATCTATGGCTACACCTTC.

This chain uses TRBV13 with TRBJ2-1; the match to TRBD2 covers 7 bases. The J segment lost 2 bases and the V segment lost 5 bases, leaving 6 bases of the junction unmatched. The CDR3 is 15 residues long. The germline V gene has CDR1 PRHDT and CDR2 FYEKMQ (reference sequence). The CDR3 loop is CASSPSGHPYNEQFF. The DNA for the CDR3 is TGTGCCAGCAGCCCTAGCGGCCACCCCTACAATGAGCAGTTCTTC. The full variable domain, rest sourced from reference TRBV13 and TRBJ2-1, is AAGVIQSPRHLIKEKRETATLKCYPIPRHDTVYWYQQGPGQDPQFLISFYEKMQSDKGSIPDRFSAQQFSDYHSELNMSSLELGDSALYFCASSPSGHPYNEQFFGPGTRLTVL.

The chain is built from TRBV30 and TRBJ1-2, with 7 bases identical to TRBD1. CDR3 length: 15 amino acids. V lost 6 bases to trimming and J lost 6 bases; unmatched junction nucleotides: 16. Germline CDR1 GTSNPN, CDR2 SVGIG (reference sequence). CDR3 amino acids: CACPTKGAARHGYTF. CDR3 sequence (DNA): TGTGCCTGCCCTACAAAGGGGGCAGCGCGGCATGGCTACACCTTC.

The chain uses TRBV10-1 and TRBJ1-1; 7 bases are shared with TRBD1. Germline V gene lookup returns CDR1 WNHNN and CDR2 SYGVQD (reference sequence). This CDR3 has 13 residues. V lost 6 bases, J lost 7 bases, and 8 bases stayed unmatched. CDR3: CASSHGQADEAFF. As DNA, the CDR3 is TGCGCCAGCAGCCACGGACAGGCAGATGAAGCTTTCTTT.

The chain combines TRBV7-9 with TRBJ2-7; tentatively, D is TRBD1 (6 bases). The CDR3 length is 15 residues. The V gene lost 0 bases and the J gene lost 3 bases, with 12 bases spanning the gap. Germline V CDR1 and CDR2: SEHNR, FQNEAQ (reference sequence). The CDR3 bases are TGTGCCAGCAGCTTAGCTCAGGGGTTATTCTACGAGCAGTACTTC. Translating gives CASSLAQGLFYEQYF.

The chain uses TRBV10-3 and TRBJ1-2; 7 bases align to TRBD1. This CDR3 has 12 residues. The J segment lost 3 bases and the V segment lost 8 bases, leaving 3 bases of the junction unmatched. Germline assignment: CDR1 ENHRY and CDR2 SYGVKD. The CDR3 region is CAIGDSYYGYTF. Here the CDR3 DNA reads TGTGCCATCGGGGACAGCTACTATGGCTACACCTTC.

CDR3 sequence: CASTEQAETQYF. The CDR3, as DNA: TGTGCCAGCACCGAACAGGCGGAGACCCAGTACTTC. V is TRBV2 and J is TRBJ2-5, with D possibly TRBD1 on 5 matching bases. The germline gives CDR1 SNHLY, CDR2 FYNNEI. The CDR3 length is 12 residues. The germline V and J ends were trimmed by 7 bases and 5 bases, with 11 bases remaining between them.

V and J are TRBV6-6 and TRBJ2-7; possibly TRBD2 for D (5 bases). V was trimmed by 6 bases and J by 3 bases, leaving 12 bases between them. The CDR3 contains 13 residues. Germline values: CDR1 MNHNY, CDR2 SVGAGI (reference sequence). The CDR3 nucleotides are TGTGCCAGCAGAGTGAGTGGAGGCTACGAGCAGTACGTC. Its protein product is CASRVSGGYEQYV.

CDR3 coding DNA: TGCGCCAGCAGCCAAGATATAGTAACAGGGTATGGCTACACCTTC. Protein product: CASSQDIVTGYGYTF. The V and J genes are TRBV4-1 and TRBJ1-2; D is possibly TRBD1 (6 bases). The CDR3 covers 15 residues. V was pared by 0 bases and J by 5 bases, with 13 bases between. Germline V CDR1 and CDR2: MGHRA, YSYEKL.

This rearrangement joins TRBV29-1 to TRBJ1-4, with 8 bases that match TRBD1. With 6 bases clipped from V and 12 bases from J, the junction kept 12 bases outside the gene matches. Germline-derived CDR1 and CDR2 are SQVTM and ANQGSEA. CDR3 length: 13 amino acids. DNA of the CDR3: TGCAGCGTAGAACCTCGGACAGGGTCCGAACTGTTTTTT. It encodes CSVEPRTGSELFF. Using reference TRBV29-1 and TRBJ1-4 for the parts outside the CDR3, the full variable domain is SAVISQKPSRDICQRGTSLTIQCQVDSQVTMMFWYRQQPGQSLTLIATANQGSEATYESGFVIDKFPISRPNLTFSTLTVSNMSPEDSSIYLCSVEPRTGSELFFGSGTQLSVL.

The chain combines TRBV7-6 with TRBJ1-1; D uncertain. From germline, CDR1 is SGHVS and CDR2 FNYEAQ. V lost 4 bases and J lost 3, with 6 bases in between. There are 12 residues in the CDR3. The CDR3 DNA sequence: TGTGCCAGCAGCTCTCCGGACACTGAAGCTTTCTTT. Amino acids: CASSSPDTEAFF.

The rearrangement uses TRBV29-1 and TRBJ1-3; 7 positions match TRBD1. J was trimmed by 4 bases and V by 6 bases; bases with no gene match: 6. There are 13 residues in the CDR3. Germline-derived CDR1 and CDR2 are SQVTM and ANQGSEA. CDR3 in DNA: TGCAGCGTCGCTGACAGGGCCGGAAACACCATATATTTT. It encodes CSVADRAGNTIYF.

This clone was recorded a few times. The chain is built from TRBV7-9 and TRBJ1-2; 7 positions agree with TRBD1. J was trimmed by 4 bases and V by 4 bases; bases with no gene match: 3. The germline gives CDR1 SEHNR, CDR2 FQNEAQ (reference sequence). This CDR3 comprises 13 residues. CDR3 nucleotides: TGTGCCAGCAGCTCGGGACAGCCCTATGGCTACACCTTC. Its translation is CASSSGQPYGYTF.

This chain uses TRBV19 with TRBJ1-6; weak D call: TRBD1 (5 bases). Trimming removed 3 bases at V and 8 bases at J, with 11 bases between. The CDR3 runs to 14 residues. CDR1 LNHDA and CDR2 SQIVND come from the germline V gene (reference sequence). The CDR3 protein is CASSMARADSPLHF. Here the CDR3 DNA reads TGTGCCAGTAGTATGGCCAGGGCCGATTCACCCCTCCACTTT.

This chain connects TRBV28 to TRBJ2-2, with TRBD1 matching 9 bases. The CDR3 is 15 residues long. Germline-derived CDR1 and CDR2 are MDHEN and SYDVKM. V was clipped by 8 bases and J by 7 bases; unmatched bases: 11. This CDR3 reads CASSRPGQGIGELFF. CDR3 DNA sequence: TGTGCCAGCTCCCGCCCGGGACAGGGAATCGGGGAGCTGTTTTTT.

The chain is built from TRBV7-3 and TRBJ2-6, with TRBD1 matching over 7 bases. From germline, CDR1 is SGHTA and CDR2 FQGTGA. This CDR3 is built from 17 residues. J lost 0 bases, V lost 5 bases, and 7 bases had no gene match. CDR3 residues: CASSRRQGPSGANVLTF. CDR3 DNA sequence: TGTGCCAGCAGCAGACGACAGGGTCCCTCTGGGGCCAACGTCCTGACTTTC. Drawing the rest from reference TRBV7-3 and TRBJ2-6, the complete variable domain is GAGVSQTPSNKVTEKGKYVELRCDPISGHTALYWYRQSLGQGPEFLIYFQGTGAADDSGLPNDRFFAVRPEGSVSTLKIQRTERGDSAVYLCASSRRQGPSGANVLTFGAGSRLTVL.

As for this clone: The junction differs from germline at one of its ends, possibly a read error. This chain links TRBV4-1 with TRBJ1-4; D is uncertain. Per the germline V gene, CDR1 is MGHRA and CDR2 is YSYEKL. CDR3 length: 16 amino acids. This CDR3 is CASSSSASATNEKLFF. In DNA form, the CDR3 reads TGTGCCAGCAGCTCTAGCGCGAGTGCAACTAATGAAAAACTGTTTTTT.